The 26 T cell receptor beta chains presented below share a single source sample, sequenced in a study of T-cell memory formation after mild COVID-19. TCRdb fed the 5' RACE reads into MiXCR, producing one record per CDR3 protein. The sample lists a few hundred thousand distinct CDR3 sequences, 20% to 25% occurring once. Specimen: PBMCs or a T cell subset sorted from them (not recorded which). The receptor set was obtained from an adult woman who had mild COVID-19 (a few samples of this study predate the infection). Cell type and time point are not known.

The chain uses TRBV7-2 and TRBJ2-1; 9 positions agree with TRBD1. The CDR3 length is 16 residues. The junction had 5 bases not matched to a gene; V was cut back by 4 bases and J by 1 base. Germline V lookup: CDR1 SGHTA, CDR2 FQGNSA. CDR3 loop: CASSSLGQGSYNEQFF. As DNA, the CDR3 is TGTGCCAGCAGCTCGCTCGGACAGGGGTCCTACAATGAGCAGTTCTTC.

The rearrangement links TRBV6-6 to TRBJ2-7; D might be TRBD2 (6 bases). CDR3 length equals 14 residues. V was trimmed by 6 bases and J by 3 bases, leaving 15 bases between them. CDR1 and CDR2 from the germline V gene are MNHNY and SVGAGI (reference sequence). Here the CDR3 DNA reads TGTGCCAGCAGCCCCGGGACTTTTCTCTACGAGCAGTACTTC. Its protein is CASSPGTFLYEQYF.

This clonotype was observed many times. The rearrangement links TRBV7-2 to TRBJ2-5, with 7 bases aligning to TRBD2. J lost 4 bases, V lost 1 base, and 9 bases had no gene match. The CDR3 loop spans 16 amino acids. Germline V lookup: CDR1 SGHTA, CDR2 FQGNSA. CDR3 sequence reads: CASSLGVAGVGETQYF. Written as DNA, the CDR3 is TGTGCCAGCAGCTTAGGTGTGGCGGGAGTAGGAGAGACCCAGTACTTC. Variable domain in full (rest from reference TRBV7-2 and TRBJ2-5): GAGVSQSPSNKVTEKGKDVELRCDPISGHTALYWYRQSLGQGLEFLIYFQGNSAPDKSGLPSDRFSAERTGGSVSTLTIQRTQQEDSAVYLCASSLGVAGVGETQYFGPGTRLLVL.

The V and J genes are TRBV4-1 and TRBJ2-7; TRBD1 or TRBD2 may be the D gene (5 bases each). V was cut by 0 bases and J by 6 bases, with 12 bases left in between. CDR3 length: 14 amino acids. Germline values: CDR1 MGHRA, CDR2 YSYEKL. CDR3 residues: CASSQEGERLEQYF. The CDR3 bases are TGCGCCAGCAGCCAAGAGGGGGAGCGCCTCGAGCAGTACTTC.

The V call is TRBV13, the J call TRBJ1-1; D uncertain. Germline CDR1 and CDR2: PRHDT and FYEKMQ (reference sequence). This CDR3 has 13 residues. Trimming cost V 5 bases and J 7 bases, with 14 bases left between them. CDR3 sequence: CASSHLPEGEAFF. CDR3 DNA: TGTGCCAGCAGCCACTTACCGGAGGGTGAAGCTTTCTTT.

This clonotype was observed a handful of times. The CDR3 coding sequence is TGTGCCAGCAGGAGAGGCGGGGGCGAAGAGACCCAGTACTTC. It translates to CASRRGGGEETQYF. The chain recombines TRBV2 with TRBJ2-5, with D perhaps TRBD2 (7 bases). Germline values: CDR1 SNHLY, CDR2 FYNNEI. This CDR3 has 14 amino acids. Trimming left V 6 bases short and J 3 bases short, with 14 bases between.

V and J are TRBV4-2 and TRBJ1-2; a possible D gene is TRBD1 (5 bases). CDR1 is LGHNA, CDR2 YNFKEQ, per germline. V shed 2 bases and J shed 5 bases, with 15 bases lying between them. The CDR3 has 15 residues. The CDR3 DNA follows: TGTGCCAGCAGCCAAAACGACGGGGCCAGGTATGGCTACACCTTC. Its translation: CASSQNDGARYGYTF.

This clonotype showed up many times. The rearrangement joins TRBV12-3 or TRBV12-4 to TRBJ2-7; 9 nucleotides match TRBD1. CDR3 size: 15 residues. V lost 5 bases, J lost 2 bases, and 7 bases stayed unmatched. The chain's CDR3 is CASSLTGTGTYEQYF. In DNA, the CDR3 is TGTGCCAGCAGTCTTACCGGGACAGGGACCTACGAGCAGTACTTC.

The chain combines TRBV5-1 with TRBJ1-1; 8 bases map to TRBD1. The CDR3 sequence is 14 residues long. In germline, CDR1 is SGHRS, CDR2 YFSETQ. V shed 0 bases and J 7 bases; nucleotides not matched to a gene: 5. The CDR3 region has the DNA TGCGCCAGCAGCTTGGAGACAGGGGCTTATGAAGCTTTCTTT. Its protein is CASSLETGAYEAFF. Full variable domain (outside the CDR3, taken from reference TRBV5-1 and TRBJ1-1): KAGVTQTPRYLIKTRGQQVTLSCSPISGHRSVSWYQQTPGQGLQFLFEYFSETQRNKGNFPGRFSGRQFSNSRSEMNVSTLELGDSALYLCASSLETGAYEAFFGQGTRLTVV.

The sample holds a few counts of this clonotype. J is TRBJ2-1 and V is TRBV24-1; 11 bases fit TRBD1. The ends lost 10 bases at V and 9 bases at J; junction bases unmatched: 13. The germline gives CDR1 KGHDR, CDR2 SFDVKD. The CDR3 has 15 amino acids. The CDR3 loop reads CATGPRTGGWSEQFF. The CDR3 DNA is TGTGCCACGGGCCCCCGGACAGGGGGCTGGAGTGAGCAGTTCTTC.

This clonotype was seen a single time. The V gene is TRBV11-3, the J gene TRBJ1-3; D may be TRBD1 (6 bases). This CDR3 spans 15 amino acids. V was cut by 2 bases and J by 4 bases, with 12 bases left in between. Per the germline V gene, CDR1 is SGHNT and CDR2 is YENEEA. This CDR3 is CASSLRGGGGNTIYF. CDR3 in DNA: TGTGCCAGCAGCTTAAGAGGGGGTGGAGGAAACACCATATATTTT. Drawing the rest from reference TRBV11-3 and TRBJ1-3, the complete variable domain is EAGVVQSPRYKIIEKKQPVAFWCNPISGHNTLYWYLQNLGQGPELLIRYENEEAVDDSQLPKDRFSAERLKGVDSTLKIQPAELGDSAVYLCASSLRGGGGNTIYFGEGSWLTVV.

V and J are TRBV14 and TRBJ2-2; D call uncertain. CDR3 length: 15 amino acids. Trimming removed 1 base from V and 5 bases from J, with 11 bases in between. In germline, CDR1 is SGHDN, CDR2 FVKESK. For the CDR3, the DNA is TGTGCCAGCAGCCAAGCCACTTCATGGACCGGGGAGCTGTTTTTT. It yields the protein CASSQATSWTGELFF.

As DNA, the CDR3 is TGTGCCAGCACCTGGACTCCCGGCGAGCAGTACTTC. It yields the protein CASTWTPGEQYF. J is TRBJ2-7 and V is TRBV28; D is possibly TRBD2 (5 bases). This CDR3 comprises 12 residues. Germline values: CDR1 MDHEN, CDR2 SYDVKM. Deletions cut 7 bases from V and 6 bases from J, with 13 bases between.

This clonotype came up a few times. The chain combines TRBV4-1 with TRBJ2-7; 9 positions match TRBD1. This CDR3 has 15 residues. Germline trimming cut 0 bases from V and 5 bases from J; bases unmatched to any gene: 5. CDR1 is MGHRA and CDR2 is YSYEKL in the germline V gene. DNA of the CDR3: TGCGCCAGCAGCCAAGAACAGGGGGCGGGGAACGAGCAGTACTTC. Its protein is CASSQEQGAGNEQYF.

As DNA, the CDR3 is TGCAGTTCCTCCGGGGGGCACACTTTGAACACTGAAGCTTTCTTT. Encoded protein: CSSSGGHTLNTEAFF. The chain uses TRBV20-1 and TRBJ1-1, with a tentative D call TRBD1 (6 bases). This CDR3 comprises 15 residues. V was cut by 8 bases and J by 0 bases, with 19 bases left in between. Germline V gives CDR1 DFQATT, CDR2 SNEGSKA (reference sequence).

This clonotype was counted only a few times. This chain connects TRBV7-2 to TRBJ1-1; TRBD1 is a possible D gene (5 bases). Looked up from germline, CDR1 is SGHTA and CDR2 is FQGNSA. CDR3 length: 14 amino acids. V was shortened by 5 bases and J by 0 bases, with 10 bases between the two germline ends. This CDR3 reads CASSLGRMNTEAFF. The CDR3 DNA follows: TGTGCCAGCAGCCTGGGGCGGATGAACACTGAAGCTTTCTTT. The full variable domain, its missing parts supplied by reference TRBV7-2 and TRBJ1-1, is GAGVSQSPSNKVTEKGKDVELRCDPISGHTALYWYRQSLGQGLEFLIYFQGNSAPDKSGLPSDRFSAERTGGSVSTLTIQRTQQEDSAVYLCASSLGRMNTEAFFGQGTRLTVV.

This clonotype was counted a few times. The genes are TRBV19 and TRBJ2-1; TRBD2 matches 8 bases. The CDR3 has 16 residues. Unmatched junction bases numbered 7, after V lost 2 bases and J lost 4 bases. Germline values: CDR1 LNHDA, CDR2 SQIVND (reference sequence). CDR3 protein: CASSIFPTSGYNEQFF. The CDR3 nucleotides are TGTGCCAGTAGTATATTTCCTACTAGCGGATACAATGAGCAGTTCTTC. The complete variable domain, with remaining parts taken from reference TRBV19 and TRBJ2-1, reads DGGITQSPKYLFRKEGQNVTLSCEQNLNHDAMYWYRQDPGQGLRLIYYSQIVNDFQKGDIAEGYSVSREKKESFPLTVTSAQKNPTAFYLCASSIFPTSGYNEQFFGPGTRLTVL.

V gene TRBV25-1 combines with J gene TRBJ2-7, with D perhaps being TRBD1 or TRBD2 (5 bases each). Trimming stripped 3 bases from V and 2 bases from J, with 14 bases between. Germline CDR1 reads MGHDK; CDR2 reads SYGVNS. The CDR3 has 15 residues. The chain's CDR3 is CASSELAGRPYEQYF. CDR3 DNA: TGTGCCAGCAGTGAGCTGGCAGGGAGACCCTACGAGCAGTACTTC.

This clonotype was picked up a small number of times. The chain links TRBV20-1 to TRBJ2-1; D is ambiguous. There are 13 residues in the CDR3. The V end lost 3 bases, the J end lost 8 bases, and 14 bases lay between the germline ends. CDR1 DFQATT and CDR2 SNEGSKA come from the germline V gene (reference sequence). The CDR3 region is CSARVGLVDEQFF. The CDR3, as DNA: TGCAGTGCTAGGGTCGGGCTAGTGGATGAGCAGTTCTTC.

The chain has TRBV7-3 and TRBJ2-1; 12 bases agree with TRBD2. This CDR3 region has 17 residues. From germline, CDR1 is SGHTA and CDR2 FQGTGA. Trimming removed 3 bases from V and 7 bases from J; junction bases left unmatched: 10. In DNA form, the CDR3 reads TGTGCCAGCAGCTTCCTAGCGGGGGGGTATCTCGGAAATGAGCAGTTCTTC. This sequence encodes CASSFLAGGYLGNEQFF.

This clonotype was detected many times. The chain recombines TRBV18 with TRBJ2-1; a possible D gene is TRBD2 (5 bases). Germline loops: CDR1 KGHSH, CDR2 LQKENI. CDR3 size: 16 residues. V lost 2 bases, J lost 7 bases, and 18 bases lay in between. Here the CDR3 DNA reads TGTGCCAGCTCACCAAGGACTGTCACTAACGGGAATGAGCAGTTCTTC. Protein: CASSPRTVTNGNEQFF.

V gene TRBV29-1 combines with J gene TRBJ2-3, with D uncertain. Germline V lookup: CDR1 SQVTM, CDR2 ANQGSEA. Between the trimmed V and J ends, which lost 7 bases and 6 bases, there was a span of 17 bases. This CDR3 region has 13 residues. CDR3: CSGAEKIADTQYF. The CDR3 DNA follows: TGCAGCGGGGCGGAAAAGATCGCGGATACGCAGTATTTT.

This clonotype was detected only a few times. The chain combines TRBV2 with TRBJ2-2, with 9 bases aligning to TRBD2. Germline V gene lookup returns CDR1 SNHLY and CDR2 FYNNEI. CDR3 length equals 15 residues. The trim removed 7 bases at V and 5 bases at J, leaving 8 bases unmatched. CDR3 DNA: TGTGCCAGCACCGGCGGGGGGGCCGTAACCGGGGAGCTGTTTTTT. This sequence encodes CASTGGGAVTGELFF.

V gene TRBV2 combines with J gene TRBJ1-1, with D perhaps TRBD1 (6 bases). Germline V lookup: CDR1 SNHLY, CDR2 FYNNEI. V lost 6 bases and J 1 base, leaving 30 bases between the germline ends. CDR3 length: 20 residues. CDR3 sequence reads: CASSEFPWGHTLWENTEAFF. The CDR3 bases are TGTGCCAGCAGCGAGTTTCCGTGGGGACACACTTTGTGGGAGAACACTGAAGCTTTCTTT. The variable domain in full, with the rest retrieved from reference TRBV2 and TRBJ1-1, is EPEVTQTPSHQVTQMGQEVILRCVPISNHLYFYWYRQILGQKVEFLVSFYNNEISEKSEIFDDQFSVERPDGSNFTLKIRSTKLEDSAMYFCASSEFPWGHTLWENTEAFFGQGTRLTVV.

This clonotype was detected a few times. This sequence joins TRBV10-3 and TRBJ2-7, with TRBD2 matching over 7 bases. This CDR3 is built from 15 residues. With V trimmed by 5 bases and J by 0 bases, 7 bases remained unmatched. Germline V gene sequence: CDR1 ENHRY, CDR2 SYGVKD. The CDR3 region has the DNA TGTGCCATCAGTCCCTCGGGGGGTCCCTCCTACGAGCAGTACTTC. Translation: CAISPSGGPSYEQYF.

This clonotype was seen a few times. CDR3 bases: TGTGCCAGCAGCTTTCCCGGGACTAGCGTTTACAATGAGCAGTTCTTC. It codes for CASSFPGTSVYNEQFF. This sequence joins TRBV7-2 and TRBJ2-1, with 10 positions matching TRBD2. From germline, CDR1 is SGHTA and CDR2 FQGNSA. V was pared by 3 bases and J by 4 bases, with 6 bases of the junction left unmatched. This CDR3 spans 16 amino acids.